The 30 T cell receptor beta chains in this list originate from one sample, sequenced in a study of a mutant IDH1 vaccine in newly diagnosed glioma. The time point is: baseline, week 1 (first vaccination visit). The treatment here: pre-vaccination baseline after standard-of-care therapy. Generated by immunoSEQ multiplex PCR, the TCRdb table keeps only in-frame clones and is missing some. Of 65,000 to 70,000 clones in the sample, approximately 83% were seen once. Sample: PBMCs, taken from a glioma patient treated with radiotherapy, temozolomide or both. Receptors originate from a man in his thirties or forties with glioma.

The chain links TRBV18 to TRBJ1-4; 10 bases align to TRBD1. The J segment lost 0 bases and the V segment lost 2 bases, leaving 6 bases of the junction unmatched. CDR3 size: 18 residues. The germline V gene has CDR1 KGHSH and CDR2 LQKENI. The CDR3 here is CASSPDRGLKATNEKLFF. The CDR3 DNA follows: TGTGCCAGCTCACCAGACAGGGGGCTTAAAGCAACTAATGAAAAACTGTTTTTT.

The chain employs TRBV10-3 and TRBJ1-5; D is unclear. V dropped 10 bases and J dropped 5 bases, with 33 bases sitting between them. CDR1 is ENHRY, CDR2 SYGVKD, per germline. The CDR3 extends over 19 amino acids. CDR3 sequence (DNA): TGTGCCACACGTCCCTTTTTGGGTGGTAACGAGAACTTTTATCAGCCCCAGCATTTT. Its protein product is CATRPFLGGNENFYQPQHF.

The V and J genes are TRBV7-9 and TRBJ1-5; D gene unclear. The CDR3 runs 14 residues. Deletions cut 4 bases from V and 1 base from J, with 8 bases between. CDR1 and CDR2 from the germline V gene are SEHNR and FQNEAQ (reference sequence). For the CDR3, the DNA is TGTGCCAGCAGCTCCTTTTCGAGCAATCAGCCCCAGCATTTT. Translation gives CASSSFSSNQPQHF.

This chain connects TRBV5-1 to TRBJ1-3, with TRBD1 as a possible D gene (5 bases). Germline CDR1 reads SGHRS; CDR2 reads YFSETQ. CDR3 length equals 17 residues. The ends were cut back, 0 bases at V and 0 bases at J, with 13 bases in the middle. CDR3 amino acids: CASSLARGMFSGNTIYF. As DNA, the CDR3 is TGCGCCAGCAGCTTGGCGCGGGGGATGTTCTCTGGAAACACCATATATTTT.

This chain uses TRBV6-1 with TRBJ1-1; 7 bases map to TRBD1. Germline assignment: CDR1 MNHNS and CDR2 SASEGT. The CDR3 is 15 residues long. Trimming at V came to 0 bases and at J to 0 bases, leaving 1 base not matched to a gene. CDR3 sequence (DNA): TGTGCCAGCAGTGAAGCAGGGGGCCTGAACACTGAAGCTTTCTTT. It specifies CASSEAGGLNTEAFF.

Note on this clone: The same CDR3 arises from other DNA sequences in this sample as well. V gene TRBV7-9 combines with J gene TRBJ2-4; weak D call: TRBD2 (5 bases). V dropped 3 bases and J dropped 0 bases, with 12 bases sitting between them. This CDR3 has 16 amino acids. Germline CDR1 reads SEHNR; CDR2 reads FQNEAQ (reference sequence). The CDR3 loop reads CASSLSSGLAKNIQYF. DNA of the CDR3: TGTGCCAGCAGCTTGTCGTCGGGGTTAGCCAAAAACATTCAGTACTTC.

V is TRBV19 and J is TRBJ2-6; D perhaps matches TRBD1 (7 bases). The CDR3 is 17 amino acids. Germline V gives CDR1 LNHDA, CDR2 SQIVND (reference sequence). The ends were cut back, 6 bases at V and 0 bases at J, with 15 bases in the middle. The CDR3 DNA reads as TGTGCCAGTAGCCTAACGGGGGACAGCTCTGGGGCCAACGTCCTGACTTTC. Protein sequence: CASSLTGDSSGANVLTF.

The chain recombines TRBV7-8 with TRBJ2-1; D uncertain. The germline V gene has CDR1 SGHVS and CDR2 FQNEAQ. Trimming took off 1 base at V and 9 bases at J, with 19 bases between the two ends. The CDR3 is 16 amino acids. The CDR3 here is CASSLEGRSSNGEQFF. CDR3 sequence (DNA): TGTGCCAGCAGCTTAGAAGGCAGGTCCTCTAACGGTGAGCAGTTCTTC.

This rearrangement joins TRBV21-1 to TRBJ2-1. TRBV21-1 is classified as a pseudogene. The CDR3 runs 16 residues. The CDR3 DNA reads as TGTGCCAGCAGCCCACGGGACCTCAGGGTCCCCACTGAGCAGTTCTTC. Its protein is CASSPRDLRVPTEQFF.

The chain joins TRBV5-4 to TRBJ2-1; D unresolved. CDR3 length: 11 residues. Germline values: CDR1 SGHNT, CDR2 YYREEE (reference sequence). V was shortened by 4 bases and J by 7 bases, with 6 bases between the two germline ends. CDR3 sequence (DNA): TGTGCCAGCAGCCTACAGAATGAGCAGTTCTTC. The encoded protein is CASSLQNEQFF.

V gene TRBV27 combines with J gene TRBJ2-1; 8 bases align to TRBD2. CDR1 is MNHEY, CDR2 SMNVEV, per germline (reference sequence). This CDR3 is built from 15 residues. V lost 4 bases and J lost 8; bases outside the gene matches: 10. The CDR3 is CASSSSFSGVDEQFF. The CDR3 DNA is TGTGCCAGCAGTTCCTCATTTAGCGGGGTTGATGAGCAGTTCTTC.

This chain connects TRBV4-1 to TRBJ2-1, with 9 bases fitting TRBD2. Germline CDR1 MGHRA, CDR2 YSYEKL. The CDR3 runs to 17 residues. After removal of 0 bases from V and 4 bases from J, the junction contained 7 bases not matched to a gene. DNA for the CDR3: TGCGCCAGCAGCCAAGACTCCGGGACTAGCCTATACAATGAGCAGTTCTTC. Translating it yields CASSQDSGTSLYNEQFF.

This chain joins TRBV10-3 and TRBJ1-6; 10 bases fit TRBD1. Germline CDR1 is ENHRY and CDR2 is SYGVKD. The CDR3 has 16 amino acids. V lost 5 bases and J lost 5; bases outside the gene matches: 6. CDR3 residues: CAISSSGTGDNSPLHF. The CDR3 region has the DNA TGTGCCATCAGTTCATCCGGGACAGGGGATAATTCACCCCTCCACTTT.

V usage is TRBV27 and J usage is TRBJ2-3; 9 positions agree with TRBD2. Germline V gene sequence: CDR1 MNHEY, CDR2 SMNVEV (reference sequence). The CDR3 length is 15 residues. With V trimmed by 2 bases and J by 2 bases, 2 bases remained unmatched. The CDR3 reads CASSLLAGYTDTQYF. DNA for the CDR3: TGTGCCAGCAGTTTACTAGCGGGGTACACAGATACGCAGTATTTT.

This clone was detected only once. This chain links TRBV27 with TRBJ2-7; the match to TRBD1 covers 9 bases. From germline, CDR1 is MNHEY and CDR2 SMNVEV (reference sequence). This CDR3 comprises 13 residues. The V segment lost 8 bases and the J segment 4 bases; nucleotides outside the gene matches: 6. The CDR3 DNA sequence: TGTGCCAGCCAGGGACAGGGAATATACGAGCAGTACTTC. Encoded protein: CASQGQGIYEQYF.

The V and J genes are TRBV6-1 and TRBJ2-1; 11 nucleotides agree with TRBD2. The CDR3 consists of 16 residues. Germline V CDR1 and CDR2: MNHNS, SASEGT. After removal of 4 bases from V and 1 base from J, the junction contained 3 bases not matched to a gene. The CDR3 is CASSVLAGGSYNEQFF. The CDR3, as DNA: TGTGCCAGCAGTGTCCTAGCGGGGGGATCCTACAATGAGCAGTTCTTC.

This clone has a single count. The chain employs TRBV6-1 and TRBJ2-7, with 8 bases aligning to TRBD1. With V trimmed by 6 bases and J by 2 bases, 3 bases remained unmatched. The CDR3 contains 13 residues. Germline V lookup: CDR1 MNHNS, CDR2 SASEGT. CDR3: CASSTTGAYEQYF. The CDR3 region has the DNA TGTGCCAGCAGCACGACAGGGGCCTACGAGCAGTACTTC.

V gene TRBV5-1 combines with J gene TRBJ2-5; 9 positions agree with TRBD1. CDR1 is SGHRS and CDR2 is YFSETQ in the germline V gene. The CDR3 is made up of 15 amino acids. V shed 5 bases, J shed 4 bases, and the junction held 9 bases outside the gene matches. Written as DNA, the CDR3 is TGCGCCAGCAGAACAAGCCGGGACAGGGCAGAGACCCAGTACTTC. Translation: CASRTSRDRAETQYF. The whole variable domain, remainder taken from reference TRBV5-1 and TRBJ2-5, is KAGVTQTPRYLIKTRGQQVTLSCSPISGHRSVSWYQQTPGQGLQFLFEYFSETQRNKGNFPGRFSGRQFSNSRSEMNVSTLELGDSALYLCASRTSRDRAETQYFGPGTRLLVL.

The V call is TRBV15, the J call TRBJ2-1, with a weak D call TRBD1 (6 bases). This CDR3 is 15 amino acids long. V lost 0 bases and J 5 bases, leaving 11 bases between the germline ends. CDR1 and CDR2 (germline): LNHNV, YYDKDF (reference sequence). The DNA of the CDR3 is TGTGCCACCAGCAGAGATTGGGGGCTCGACAATGAGCAGTTCTTC. Protein product: CATSRDWGLDNEQFF.

This clone was seen a single time. The J gene is TRBJ1-1, the V gene TRBV4-1; 8 bases align to TRBD1. The germline gives CDR1 MGHRA, CDR2 YSYEKL. CDR3 size: 18 residues. V gave up 3 bases and J gave up 7 bases; unmatched junction bases: 19. The CDR3 reads CASSQAGTGGPAGSEAFF. DNA for the CDR3: TGCGCCAGCAGCCAGGCCGGGACAGGCGGACCTGCGGGGAGTGAAGCTTTCTTT.

The chain employs TRBV18 and TRBJ2-1, with 8 bases identical to TRBD2. Germline loops: CDR1 KGHSH, CDR2 LQKENI. This CDR3 region has 15 residues. V shed 2 bases and J 9 bases; nucleotides not matched to a gene: 9. In DNA form, the CDR3 reads TGTGCCAGCTCACCAACCTCGGGGGGGCGGGGTGAGCAGTTCTTC. Translation: CASSPTSGGRGEQFF.

Remarks on this clone: Other DNA sequences in the sample encode the same CDR3. This rearrangement joins TRBV30 to TRBJ1-5; D not resolved. Germline CDR1 is GTSNPN and CDR2 is SVGIG (reference sequence). V lost 3 bases to trimming and J lost 0 bases, with 6 bases between them. This CDR3 region has 13 residues. In nucleotides, the CDR3 is TGTGCCTGGAGCCGAGATAGCAATCAGCCCCAGCATTTT. It encodes CAWSRDSNQPQHF.

This chain connects TRBV7-2 to TRBJ1-2; D may be TRBD1 (5 bases). The CDR3 runs 13 residues. Trimming took 4 bases from V and 6 from J, leaving 12 bases between them. Germline-derived CDR1 and CDR2 are SGHTA and FQGNSA. The CDR3 loop reads CASSSWRGDGYTF. The CDR3, as DNA: TGTGCCAGCAGCTCCTGGAGGGGCGATGGCTACACCTTC.

The chain joins TRBV27 to TRBJ1-4; no firm D call. This CDR3 is built from 23 residues. V was trimmed by 1 base and J by 2 bases, leaving 32 bases between them. Germline lookup yields CDR1 MNHEY and CDR2 SMNVEV (reference sequence). The CDR3 nucleotides read TGTGCCAGCAGTTTATTTTCCCCCCCCTATAACGGGCCCCCTCGGAAGACTAATGAAAAACTGTTTTTT. This sequence encodes CASSLFSPPYNGPPRKTNEKLFF.

V usage is TRBV28 and J usage is TRBJ2-7, with D possibly matching TRBD2 (5 bases). The germline V gene has CDR1 MDHEN and CDR2 SYDVKM. V was shortened by 6 bases and J by 0 bases, with 21 bases between the two germline ends. This CDR3 is built from 17 residues. The CDR3 sequence is CASSKTEAAEHSYEQYF. The CDR3 DNA follows: TGTGCCAGCAGCAAGACCGAAGCGGCAGAACACTCCTACGAGCAGTACTTC.

J is TRBJ2-7 and V is TRBV28; D not resolved. Between the trimmed V and J ends, which lost 11 bases and 4 bases, there was a span of 15 bases. The CDR3 extends over 12 amino acids. Germline loops: CDR1 MDHEN, CDR2 SYDVKM. The DNA for the CDR3 is TGTGCCGAGCGAGGTTTCGGTTACGAGCAGTACTTC. Its protein product is CAERGFGYEQYF.

The chain uses TRBV11-3 and TRBJ2-2; no definite D call. The CDR3 has 14 residues. Germline CDR1 and CDR2: SGHNT and YENEEA. Trimming shortened V by 0 bases and J by 4 bases, and 6 bases separated the two germline ends. The CDR3 protein is CASSLDRPTGELFF. CDR3 DNA: TGTGCCAGCAGCTTAGACAGGCCCACCGGGGAGCTGTTTTTT.

The V and J genes are TRBV19 and TRBJ2-5; D possibly corresponds to TRBD1 (6 bases). Germline V CDR1 and CDR2: LNHDA, SQIVND (reference sequence). Trimming cost V 3 bases and J 3 bases, with 11 bases left between them. There are 14 residues in the CDR3. CDR3 nucleotides: TGTGCCAGTAGTATTTGGACAGACGAAGAGACCCAGTACTTC. It translates to CASSIWTDEETQYF.

The chain combines TRBV18 with TRBJ1-3; D unclear. Trimming took 2 bases from V and 0 from J, leaving 11 bases between them. This CDR3 spans 16 amino acids. In germline, CDR1 is KGHSH, CDR2 LQKENI. In DNA, the CDR3 is TGTGCCAGCTCACCATTACAAACAATCTCTGGAAACACCATATATTTT. Amino acid sequence: CASSPLQTISGNTIYF.

The gene calls are TRBV2 and TRBJ2-5; TRBD2 aligns across 10 bases. Germline CDR1 and CDR2: SNHLY and FYNNEI. With 4 bases clipped from V and 2 bases from J, the junction kept 22 bases outside the gene matches. The CDR3 contains 21 residues. CDR3: CASSVWITTNKRGGGQETQYF. The CDR3 nucleotides read TGTGCCAGCAGTGTATGGATCACCACAAATAAGCGGGGGGGCGGGCAAGAGACCCAGTACTTC.